This T cell receptor beta chain was profiled in a study of blood T cells in healthy people across ages (dated by TCRdb to the mid-2010s). Describing the broader study: In model experiments, template switching captured about one uniquely barcoded TCR beta cDNA molecule for every two T cells. To track age-related changes in TCR beta repertoire diversity, the study relied on deep sequencing normalized with unique cDNA molecular identifiers. The donors were split into four age groups: young (average 16 years), middle-aged (nearly 40), aged (about 56) and long-lived (approximately 89). To avoid experimental bias, donors of different ages were randomly spread across the sequencing lanes. Using the same blood draw, the study looked at two additional independent replicas of 1 million unique cDNA reads for two donors, one aged 18 to 30 and the other aged 80 or older.

Broad study findings and their caveats: Compared with the aged group, more naive CD4+ T cells, fewer expanded clones and increased TCR diversity were shown by the long-lived group, suggesting age selection. A strong correlation was found between observed TCR beta diversity and the percentage of naive T cells measured by flow cytometry. Estimates of total diversity based on one million sequenced T cells were considered lower bounds and underestimates. The CMV infection status of donors was not known, potentially confounding age-related changes in expanded clonotypes. As age increased, observed TCR beta diversity per million T cells dropped in a roughly linear way, and a significant reduction was already evident by age roughly 36. Since profiling was done on bulk unsorted PBMCs, naive and antigen-experienced compartments could not be conclusively compared.

Taken from the germline V gene (reference sequence), the CDR1 and CDR2 loops are MNHEY and SMNVEV. V gives up 5 bases and J gives up 3 bases, and the segment between their germline ends measures 23 bases. The CDR3 contains 18 residues, cysteine and phenylalanine counted. Only the CDR3 portion is preserved as DNA: 54 bases, with reading frame beginning at the first base. Systemically healthy Caucasian individuals from Russia, approximately 39 in total and aged about 6 to 95 years, were included as donors. About 10 milliliters of peripheral blood were drawn from each donor into EDTA-treated Vacutainer tubes. Ficoll-Paque density-gradient centrifugation was used to isolate PBMCs, with at least 6.5 million per sample. Trizol reagent was used to extract total RNA from PBMCs, with at least 6 micrograms per sample. Naive CD45RAhigh/CD27high T cell percentages were measured by flow cytometry on a PBMC aliquot from every donor.

A word on this clonotype: Its specific antigen is unknown. No much larger clone exists at a distance of one base, and base qualities are not known.

Library creation used 5' RACE. For sequencing, an Illumina HiSeq 2500 was employed. A second PCR of roughly 7 to 11 cycles was performed with a sample-barcoded 5' primer and a J-beta primer mix. A template-switch 5' adaptor carrying 12 random nucleotides introduced a unique molecular identifier onto each TCR beta cDNA molecule. Each sample yielded at least 2.5 million CDR3-containing paired-end reads. The Mint cDNA synthesis kit, primed by a TRBC-specific oligonucleotide, was used to synthesize first-strand cDNA from all RNA. Following uracil-DNA glycosylase treatment, a first 18-cycle PCR with universal primers M1SS and BC2_uni_R was performed on all cDNA. Processing in the source paper ran as follows. Each sample was normalized by randomly selecting 1 million high-quality reads, each carrying a distinct molecular identifier. Instead of being binned into consensus sequences, reads with shared molecular identifiers were discarded. MiTCR, run with a Q25 quality threshold and the strictest error-elimination algorithm, handled CDR3 identification, clonotype clustering and error correction. Lower-bound total TCR beta diversity was estimated with a nonparametric unseen species model using Euler transformation. TCRdb trimmed the raw reads at Q25, called clones with MiXCR and kept productive beta chains. A single entry per CDR3 protein holds the most common genes and DNA from its merged rows. It is TCRdb's table, rather than the study itself, that gives the V and J calls and clone size. This sample lists fewer than 900,000 distinct CDR3 sequences; roughly 47% were detected once. The leading ten clones occupy 20% to 25% of the sample.

This sequence originates from a woman aged 55-70 years in good health. Sequencing input: blood. This sequence uses TRBV27 and TRBJ2-4; the D element might be TRBD1 or TRBD2, as each aligns at 5 bases. The nucleotides read TGTGCCAGCAGTCTAGAGGGGATCCCACAGTTCGGCAAAAACATTCAGTACTTC. Translated, it reads CASSLEGIPQFGKNIQYF.